Following are 23 T cell receptor beta chains from one sample sequenced in a study of CD8 T cells in Susac syndrome. RNA in amounts of roughly 0.5 to 1 ug was reverse transcribed with random hexamers. TCRdb reanalysed the immunoSEQ multiplex PCR reads using MiXCR and keeps one entry per CDR3 protein. The sample yields some 150,000 distinct CDR3 sequences, around 94% seen once. Material: CD8+ T cells from PBMCs. The receptors were gathered from a human donor in good health.

The chain recombines TRBV9 with TRBJ2-6; D possibly corresponds to TRBD2 (5 bases). The CDR3 sequence is 15 residues long. V shed 3 bases and J shed 0 bases, with 7 bases lying between them. Germline V gene data show CDR1 as SGDLS and CDR2 as YYNGEE. The CDR3 spells CASSEDSSGANVLTF. The CDR3, as DNA: TGTGCCAGCAGCGAGGACTCCTCTGGGGCCAACGTCCTGACTTTC.

This chain joins TRBV28 and TRBJ2-3; a possible D gene is TRBD1 (6 bases). Per the germline V gene, CDR1 is MDHEN and CDR2 is SYDVKM. CDR3 length: 14 amino acids. Between the trimmed V and J ends, which lost 6 bases and 4 bases, there was a span of 14 bases. DNA for the CDR3: TGTGCCAGCAGCATCCCAGGGGTTCCAGATACGCAGTATTTT. It is translated as CASSIPGVPDTQYF.

This sequence joins TRBV12-3 or TRBV12-4 and TRBJ2-7; D is possibly TRBD1 (6 bases). The CDR3 sequence is 14 residues long. V was pared by 7 bases and J by 3 bases, with 16 bases between. The CDR3 is CASKVRGDGYEQYF. The CDR3 region has the DNA TGTGCCAGCAAAGTCAGGGGAGACGGCTACGAGCAGTACTTC.

The chain has TRBV9 and TRBJ2-7; 7 bases match TRBD1. The CDR3 has 15 residues. The trim removed 0 bases at V and 3 bases at J, leaving 6 bases unmatched. CDR1 and CDR2 (germline): SGDLS, YYNGEE. The CDR3: CASSVGTAGGYEQYF. The DNA of the CDR3 is TGTGCCAGCAGCGTAGGGACGGCAGGGGGCTACGAGCAGTACTTC.

The chain links TRBV20-1 to TRBJ2-1; 8 nucleotides align to TRBD2. V dropped 4 bases and J dropped 9; count of bases not matched to a gene: 14. This CDR3 comprises 15 residues. The V gene's germline CDR1 is DFQATT and CDR2 SNEGSKA (reference sequence). The CDR3 sequence is CSANPSAGEISEQFF. The CDR3 bases are TGCAGTGCTAACCCTTCAGCGGGAGAGATTAGTGAGCAGTTCTTC.

This chain uses TRBV2 with TRBJ2-3, with D possibly matching TRBD2 (5 bases). The V gene's germline CDR1 is SNHLY and CDR2 FYNNEI. Trimming removed 6 bases from V and 1 base from J, with 5 bases in between. The CDR3 length is 12 residues. CDR3 amino acids: CASRAGTDTQYF. In nucleotides, the CDR3 is TGTGCCAGCAGAGCGGGCACAGATACGCAGTATTTT.

The chain employs TRBV27 and TRBJ2-7, with a possible D match to TRBD2 (7 bases). Germline CDR1 is MNHEY and CDR2 is SMNVEV (reference sequence). The CDR3 extends over 15 amino acids. The V end was cut by 5 bases, the J end by 2 bases, with 16 bases between. Written as DNA, the CDR3 is TGTGCCAGCAGTCGGGGAGGGGGTTACCCCTACGAGCAGTACTTC. This gives the protein CASSRGGGYPYEQYF.

V gene TRBV4-2 combines with J gene TRBJ1-5; no definite D call. Germline CDR1 reads LGHNA; CDR2 reads YNFKEQ. V was cut by 5 bases and J by 5 bases, with 16 bases left in between. CDR3 length: 15 residues. The CDR3: CASSKRLEGYQPQHF. The CDR3 nucleotides are TGTGCCAGCAGCAAAAGGCTGGAAGGTTATCAGCCCCAGCATTTT.

The chain uses TRBV27 and TRBJ1-1; D remains unclear. Germline assignment: CDR1 MNHEY and CDR2 SMNVEV (reference sequence). Trimming stripped 0 bases from V and 2 bases from J, with 7 bases between. This CDR3 has 14 amino acids. CDR3 in amino acids: CASSLSGYNTEAFF. The CDR3, as DNA: TGTGCCAGCAGTTTATCAGGGTACAACACTGAAGCTTTCTTT.

The rearrangement joins TRBV12-3 or TRBV12-4 to TRBJ1-1; the D gene is possibly TRBD1 (5 bases). CDR3 length: 14 residues. With 5 bases removed from V and 6 bases from J, the gap between germline ends came to 16 bases. Here the CDR3 DNA reads TGTGCCAGCAGTCCGCAGGGTAGCGGCGCTGAAGCTTTCTTT. Protein product: CASSPQGSGAEAFF.

The chain combines TRBV11-2 with TRBJ2-1; 7 bases are shared with TRBD2. CDR1 and CDR2 from the germline V gene are SGHAT and FQNNGV. The CDR3 has 15 residues. V gave up 5 bases and J gave up 3 bases; unmatched junction bases: 7. The DNA for the CDR3 is TGTGCCAGCAGCCGGGGGGACTCCCTCTACAATGAGCAGTTCTTC. It specifies CASSRGDSLYNEQFF.

The chain has TRBV5-1 and TRBJ2-1; TRBD1 agrees at 11 bases. CDR3 length: 15 residues. Unmatched junction bases numbered 2, after V lost 0 bases and J lost 6 bases. Germline CDR1 and CDR2: SGHRS and YFSETQ. The CDR3 region has the DNA TGCGCCAGCAGCTTGGAGGGACAGGGGGTCAATGAGCAGTTCTTC. Protein sequence: CASSLEGQGVNEQFF.

CDR3 nucleotides: TGTGCCAGCAGCTTGGGACGCGACACAGATACGCAGTATTTT. Its translation is CASSLGRDTDTQYF. The chain carries TRBV5-4 and TRBJ2-3; D remains unclear. The CDR3 is 14 amino acids. Germline V gene sequence: CDR1 SGHNT, CDR2 YYREEE (reference sequence). Between the trimmed V and J ends, which lost 0 bases and 2 bases, there was a span of 7 bases.

The chain is built from TRBV7-2 and TRBJ2-1, with 11 nucleotides matching TRBD2. After removal of 5 bases from V and 8 bases from J, the junction contained 8 bases not matched to a gene. Germline values: CDR1 SGHTA, CDR2 FQGNSA. This CDR3 contains 15 residues. CDR3 in amino acids: CASSPSSGRADEQFF. CDR3 in DNA: TGTGCCAGCAGCCCCAGTAGCGGGAGGGCCGATGAGCAGTTCTTC.

The chain couples TRBV30 to TRBJ2-7; D might be TRBD2 (6 bases). The germline CDR1 and CDR2 sequences are GTSNPN and SVGIG (reference sequence). With 0 bases removed from V and 3 bases from J, the gap between germline ends came to 12 bases. The length of the CDR3 is 14 residues. The CDR3 reads CAWSVRGSGYEQYF. CDR3 in DNA: TGTGCCTGGAGTGTACGGGGTAGCGGCTACGAGCAGTACTTC. Full variable domain (missing parts from reference TRBV30 and TRBJ2-7): SQTIHQWPATLVQPVGSPLSLECTVEGTSNPNLYWYRQAAGRGLQLLFYSVGIGQISSEVPQNLSASRPQDRQFILSSKKLLLSDSGFYLCAWSVRGSGYEQYFGPGTRLTVT.

This clonotype came up once. The CDR3: CASGAGIYEQYF. Written as DNA, the CDR3 is TGTGCCAGCGGAGCAGGGATTTACGAGCAGTACTTC. This chain connects TRBV6-2 or TRBV6-3 to TRBJ2-7; TRBD1 is a possible D gene (5 bases). From germline, CDR1 is MNHEY and CDR2 SVGEGT. The CDR3 runs 12 residues. V lost 8 bases to trimming and J lost 4 bases, with 12 bases between them.

CDR3 bases: TGTGCCTGGGAGGACCTAGCGGGAAGTAACGAGCAGTACTTC. It encodes CAWEDLAGSNEQYF. J is TRBJ2-7 and V is TRBV30; 9 positions agree with TRBD2. With V trimmed by 5 bases and J by 5 bases, 10 bases remained unmatched. The CDR3 has 14 residues. Germline V CDR1 and CDR2: GTSNPN, SVGIG (reference sequence).

The chain combines TRBV7-9 with TRBJ2-1; the match to TRBD2 covers 7 bases. Germline CDR1 and CDR2: SEHNR and FQNEAQ (reference sequence). Trimming cost V 5 bases and J 9 bases; bases outside gene matches: 10. The CDR3 totals 14 residues. The CDR3, as DNA: TGTGCCAGCAGCCAGCGGGGACGATCGGGTGAGCAGTTCTTC. It codes for CASSQRGRSGEQFF.

A single count supports this clonotype. The chain is built from TRBV7-8 and TRBJ2-3; D is ambiguous. This CDR3 has 13 amino acids. The ends were cut back, 4 bases at V and 1 base at J, with 6 bases in the middle. The germline V gene has CDR1 SGHVS and CDR2 FQNEAQ. The CDR3 loop reads CASSSLRTDTQYF. Here the CDR3 DNA reads TGTGCCAGCAGCTCCCTCCGCACAGATACGCAGTATTTT.

The chain has TRBV12-3 or TRBV12-4 and TRBJ2-5; 10 nucleotides align to TRBD2. V shed 5 bases and J 2 bases; nucleotides not matched to a gene: 8. The CDR3 is 16 amino acids. The CDR3 reads CASSPTAGGGQETQYF. The CDR3 region has the DNA TGTGCCAGCAGTCCGACAGCGGGGGGGGGACAAGAGACCCAGTACTTC.

The chain is built from TRBV3-1 and TRBJ2-5, with 12 nucleotides matching TRBD2. The V gene's germline CDR1 is LGHDT and CDR2 YNNKEL (reference sequence). V dropped 4 bases and J dropped 2; count of bases not matched to a gene: 5. The CDR3 is 16 amino acids. The CDR3 DNA sequence: TGTGCCAGCAGCCCCCGGGGACTAGCGGGTCAAGAGACCCAGTACTTC. Residues: CASSPRGLAGQETQYF.

The chain combines TRBV28 with TRBJ1-1; TRBD1 aligns across 8 bases. Trimming at V came to 5 bases and at J to 2 bases, leaving 7 bases not matched to a gene. Germline CDR1 MDHEN, CDR2 SYDVKM. This CDR3 is built from 15 residues. The CDR3 here is CASSLAGQGNTEAFF. CDR3 nucleotide sequence: TGTGCCAGCAGTCTAGCCGGACAGGGTAACACTGAAGCTTTCTTT. Full variable domain (rest looked up from reference TRBV28 and TRBJ1-1): DVKVTQSSRYLVKRTGEKVFLECVQDMDHENMFWYRQDPGLGLRLIYFSYDVKMKEKGDIPEGYSVSREKKERFSLILESASTNQTSMYLCASSLAGQGNTEAFFGQGTRLTVV.

The genes are TRBV11-2 and TRBJ2-3; 9 bases are shared with TRBD2. The germline V gene has CDR1 SGHAT and CDR2 FQNNGV. The length of the CDR3 is 14 residues. V lost 2 bases to trimming and J lost 4 bases; unmatched junction nucleotides: 1. The CDR3 region is CASSLQREADTQYF. Here the CDR3 DNA reads TGTGCCAGCAGCTTACAGCGGGAGGCAGATACGCAGTATTTT. The entire variable domain, with the rest obtained from reference TRBV11-2 and TRBJ2-3, is as follows: EAGVAQSPRYKIIEKRQSVAFWCNPISGHATLYWYQQILGQGPKLLIQFQNNGVVDDSQLPKDRFSAERLKGVDSTLKIQPAKLEDSAVYLCASSLQREADTQYFGPGTRLTVL.